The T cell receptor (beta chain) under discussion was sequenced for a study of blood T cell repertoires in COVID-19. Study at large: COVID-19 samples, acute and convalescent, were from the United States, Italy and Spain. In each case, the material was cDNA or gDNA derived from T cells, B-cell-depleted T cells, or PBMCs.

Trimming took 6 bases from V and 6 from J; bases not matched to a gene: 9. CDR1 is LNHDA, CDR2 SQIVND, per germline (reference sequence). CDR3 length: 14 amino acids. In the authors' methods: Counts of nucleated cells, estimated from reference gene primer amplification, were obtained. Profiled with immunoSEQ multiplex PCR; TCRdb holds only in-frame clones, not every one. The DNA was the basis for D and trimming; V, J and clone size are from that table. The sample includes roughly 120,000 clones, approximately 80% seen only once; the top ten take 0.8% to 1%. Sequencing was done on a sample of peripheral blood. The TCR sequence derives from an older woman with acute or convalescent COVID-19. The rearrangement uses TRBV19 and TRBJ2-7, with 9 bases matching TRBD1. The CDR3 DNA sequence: TGTGCCAGTAGGAGGGACAGGGTAAGGGGCGAGCAGTACTTC. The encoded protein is CASRRDRVRGEQYF.